One sample yielded the 32 T cell receptor beta chains listed below, sequenced in a study of blood T cell repertoires in COVID-19. Data came from immunoSEQ multiplex PCR; TCRdb stores just in-frame clones and leaves some out. Of some 200,000 clones detected, 80% to 90% appear once; the ten largest clones hold roughly an eighth. Sample: peripheral blood. The receptors originated from a woman in her seventies with COVID-19, enrolled during active disease.

The CDR3: CASSNTGDFSPLHF. The CDR3 region has the DNA TGTGCCAGCAGTAATACAGGGGATTTTTCACCCCTCCACTTT. The V gene is TRBV27, the J gene TRBJ1-6, with 7 bases that match TRBD1. Germline values: CDR1 MNHEY, CDR2 SMNVEV (reference sequence). With V trimmed by 5 bases and J by 9 bases, 7 bases remained unmatched. The CDR3 extends over 14 amino acids.

The gene calls are TRBV29-1 and TRBJ2-7; D perhaps matches TRBD1 (5 bases). The CDR3 has 14 residues. Trimming took off 4 bases at V and 3 bases at J, with 16 bases between the two ends. CDR1 is SQVTM, CDR2 ANQGSEA, per germline. CDR3 sequence reads: CSVGGPGSVYEQYF. CDR3 sequence (DNA): TGCAGCGTTGGCGGCCCAGGGTCGGTCTACGAGCAGTACTTC.

V and J are TRBV28 and TRBJ1-2; D perhaps matches TRBD1 (6 bases). The germline CDR1 and CDR2 sequences are MDHEN and SYDVKM. The CDR3 contains 12 residues. V was shortened by 4 bases and J by 7 bases, with 10 bases between the two germline ends. The CDR3 loop is CASSYQGLGYTF. The DNA for the CDR3 is TGTGCCAGCAGTTATCAGGGGCTTGGCTACACCTTC.

The chain employs TRBV5-1 and TRBJ1-1; 9 bases fit TRBD1. The CDR3 has 15 residues. The germline gives CDR1 SGHRS, CDR2 YFSETQ. V was pared by 3 bases and J by 3 bases, with 6 bases of the junction left unmatched. This CDR3 is CASSSSGQGYTEAFF. For the CDR3, the DNA is TGCGCCAGCAGCTCCTCCGGACAGGGGTACACTGAAGCTTTCTTT.

V usage is TRBV7-9 and J usage is TRBJ2-1, with unresolved D. Per germline, CDR1 SEHNR and CDR2 FQNEAQ (reference sequence). V was pared by 5 bases and J by 4 bases, with 6 bases between. CDR3 size: 12 residues. The CDR3, as DNA: TGTGCCAGCAGCCCAGGATACAATGAGCAGTTCTTC. As protein: CASSPGYNEQFF.

Turning to this clone: This same CDR3 is encoded by further DNA sequences in the sample. The rearrangement uses TRBV30 and TRBJ2-7; 9 bases map to TRBD1. V shed 2 bases and J 4 bases; nucleotides not matched to a gene: 6. The V gene's germline CDR1 is GTSNPN and CDR2 SVGIG (reference sequence). The CDR3 spans 14 residues. The CDR3 sequence is CAWSTGTGTYEQYF. CDR3 sequence (DNA): TGTGCCTGGAGTACCGGGACAGGGACTTACGAGCAGTACTTC.

This sequence joins TRBV7-9 and TRBJ2-6, with 7 bases fitting TRBD2. The junction had 5 bases not matched to a gene; V was cut back by 5 bases and J by 1 base. This CDR3 spans 16 amino acids. The germline V gene has CDR1 SEHNR and CDR2 FQNEAQ (reference sequence). The CDR3 DNA is TGTGCCAGCAGCCCCACGGGGGGTTCTGGGGCCAACGTCCTGACTTTC. Its translation: CASSPTGGSGANVLTF.

The chain carries TRBV18 and TRBJ2-1; TRBD1 matches at 7 bases. The CDR3 has 16 amino acids. V lost 1 base, J lost 2 bases, and 5 bases stayed unmatched. Per the germline V gene, CDR1 is KGHSH and CDR2 is LQKENI. The CDR3: CASSPRDSSPYNEQFF. CDR3 nucleotides: TGTGCCAGCTCACCACGGGACAGTAGTCCCTACAATGAGCAGTTCTTC.

The chain is built from TRBV5-1 and TRBJ2-3; tentatively, D is TRBD2 (6 bases). CDR1 is SGHRS, CDR2 YFSETQ, per germline. The CDR3 runs to 14 residues. The V gene lost 3 bases and the J gene lost 6 bases, with 14 bases spanning the gap. The CDR3: CASSSVGGYDTQYF. The CDR3 bases are TGCGCCAGCAGCTCCGTCGGGGGTTACGATACGCAGTATTTT.

The V gene is TRBV10-3, the J gene TRBJ1-3; D unresolved. Germline assignment: CDR1 ENHRY and CDR2 SYGVKD. This CDR3 spans 14 amino acids. V lost 2 bases, J lost 7 bases, and 12 bases lay in between. The DNA of the CDR3 is TGTGCCATCAGTGAGACTGACGGAGGGAACACCATATATTTT. This encodes CAISETDGGNTIYF.

The genes are TRBV6-5 and TRBJ1-3; D is unresolved. The CDR3 is 15 amino acids. V was shortened by 6 bases and J by 0 bases, with 12 bases between the two germline ends. Germline V gene sequence: CDR1 MNHEY, CDR2 SVGAGI. The CDR3 here is CASSAPTSSGNTIYF. In DNA, the CDR3 is TGTGCCAGCAGCGCCCCCACGAGCTCTGGAAACACCATATATTTT.

This rearrangement joins TRBV15 to TRBJ2-7; 10 nucleotides line up with TRBD1. Unmatched junction bases numbered 11, after V lost 0 bases and J lost 6 bases. CDR3 length equals 17 residues. Per germline, CDR1 LNHNV and CDR2 YYDKDF (reference sequence). The DNA of the CDR3 is TGTGCCACCAGCAGAGATCTAGGTGGGACAGGGGTGAGCGAGCAGTACTTC. It encodes CATSRDLGGTGVSEQYF. Full variable domain (rest looked up from reference TRBV15 and TRBJ2-7): DAMVIQNPRYQVTQFGKPVTLSCSQTLNHNVMYWYQQKSSQAPKLLFHYYDKDFNNEADTPDNFQSRRPNTSFCFLDIRSPGLGDTAMYLCATSRDLGGTGVSEQYFGPGTRLTVT.

The chain combines TRBV4-1 with TRBJ1-5, with 7 positions matching TRBD1. Germline values: CDR1 MGHRA, CDR2 YSYEKL. The ends lost 4 bases at V and 5 bases at J; junction bases unmatched: 5. This CDR3 comprises 14 residues. The CDR3 loop reads CASSRQGGDQPQHF. In DNA, the CDR3 is TGCGCCAGCAGCCGACAGGGAGGCGATCAGCCCCAGCATTTT.

The CDR3 DNA reads as TGTGCCAGCAGTGCGGGGAGACCCTACGAGCAGTACTTC. Residues: CASSAGRPYEQYF. V is TRBV6-2 or TRBV6-3 and J is TRBJ2-7; D may be TRBD2 (6 bases). V lost 5 bases to trimming and J lost 2 bases, with 10 bases between them. Germline V gene sequence: CDR1 MNHEY, CDR2 SVGEGT. The CDR3 runs to 13 residues.

V is TRBV4-2 and J is TRBJ2-7; perhaps TRBD2 as D (6 bases). The CDR3 length is 13 residues. Deletions cut 0 bases from V and 6 bases from J, with 9 bases between. Per germline, CDR1 LGHNA and CDR2 YNFKEQ. In nucleotides, the CDR3 is TGTGCCAGCAGCCAAGAAGGAGGGAGCGAGCAGTACTTC. Amino acids: CASSQEGGSEQYF.

CDR3 sequence: CASSIVIGQTPQPQHF. Here the CDR3 DNA reads TGTGCCAGTAGTATAGTAATCGGACAGACACCTCAGCCCCAGCATTTT. The rearrangement uses TRBV19 and TRBJ1-5; D is perhaps TRBD1 (6 bases). This CDR3 spans 16 amino acids. CDR1 is LNHDA, CDR2 SQIVND, per germline (reference sequence). V was pared by 1 base and J by 6 bases, with 16 bases between.

This clone has only one observation. J is TRBJ2-6 and V is TRBV30; 9 nucleotides agree with TRBD2. After removal of 6 bases from V and 1 base from J, the junction contained 10 bases not matched to a gene. Germline V gene lookup returns CDR1 GTSNPN and CDR2 SVGIG (reference sequence). The CDR3 is 17 residues long. CDR3 sequence reads: CACRQRGATSGANVLTF. DNA of the CDR3: TGTGCCTGCCGCCAGCGGGGGGCAACGTCTGGGGCCAACGTCCTGACTTTC. The entire variable domain, with the rest obtained from reference TRBV30 and TRBJ2-6, is as follows: SQTIHQWPATLVQPVGSPLSLECTVEGTSNPNLYWYRQAAGRGLQLLFYSVGIGQISSEVPQNLSASRPQDRQFILSSKKLLLSDSGFYLCACRQRGATSGANVLTFGAGSRLTVL.

This chain links TRBV6-1 with TRBJ1-2; D is unresolved. Germline V gene sequence: CDR1 MNHNS, CDR2 SASEGT. V was cut by 2 bases and J by 7 bases, with 5 bases left in between. The CDR3 sequence is 11 residues long. CDR3 sequence: CASSESFGYTF. In nucleotides, the CDR3 is TGTGCCAGCAGTGAATCGTTTGGCTACACCTTC.

The genes are TRBV29-1 and TRBJ2-7; D is undetermined. CDR3 length: 13 residues. V was cut by 0 bases and J by 5 bases, with 11 bases left in between. Looked up from germline, CDR1 is SQVTM and CDR2 is ANQGSEA. The CDR3 loop reads CSVEDRIAHEQYF. DNA for the CDR3: TGCAGCGTTGAAGACAGAATCGCCCACGAGCAGTACTTC.

The chain combines TRBV30 with TRBJ1-1; D not certain. The V gene lost 3 bases and the J gene lost 0 bases, with 5 bases spanning the gap. CDR1 is GTSNPN, CDR2 SVGIG, per germline (reference sequence). There are 12 residues in the CDR3. This CDR3 reads CAWRFMNTEAFF. Here the CDR3 DNA reads TGTGCCTGGAGATTCATGAACACTGAAGCTTTCTTT.

The count of this clone is one. V is TRBV5-4 and J is TRBJ2-2; TRBD1 matches at 10 bases. This CDR3 is built from 17 residues. Germline V gives CDR1 SGHNT, CDR2 YYREEE (reference sequence). With V trimmed by 4 bases and J by 6 bases, 12 bases remained unmatched. The CDR3 bases are TGTGCCAGCAGCCCCCGGACCGGGACAGGGGCCTCCGGGGAGCTGTTTTTT. It is translated as CASSPRTGTGASGELFF.

This clone was detected only once. The V gene is TRBV6-5, the J gene TRBJ1-3; D is unclear. V was trimmed by 5 bases and J by 0 bases, leaving 8 bases between them. CDR3 length: 14 amino acids. Germline CDR1 MNHEY, CDR2 SVGAGI. CDR3 loop: CASSLGSSGNTIYF. The CDR3 DNA reads TGTGCCAGCAGTCTTGGCAGCTCTGGAAACACCATATATTTT.

CDR3 sequence: CASSQEGTGDTIYF. CDR3 nucleotide sequence: TGTGCCAGCAGCCAAGAGGGGACAGGGGACACCATATATTTT. The V and J genes are TRBV4-2 and TRBJ1-3; 10 bases map to TRBD1. Germline V gene data show CDR1 as LGHNA and CDR2 as YNFKEQ. The CDR3 is 14 amino acids. V lost 0 bases, J lost 8 bases, and 1 base stayed unmatched.

This clone showed up just once. This chain links TRBV6-2 or TRBV6-3 with TRBJ2-1, with 9 bases that match TRBD1. This CDR3 comprises 12 residues. V was pared by 6 bases and J by 12 bases, with 6 bases of the junction left unmatched. Germline V gene lookup returns CDR1 MNHEY and CDR2 SVGEGT. The CDR3 sequence is CASSFTGGRQFF. The CDR3 DNA reads TGTGCCAGCAGCTTCACAGGGGGCAGGCAGTTCTTC.

V gene TRBV2 combines with J gene TRBJ2-1, with 11 bases fitting TRBD2. The germline V gene encodes CDR1 SNHLY and CDR2 FYNNEI. CDR3 length equals 20 residues. The trim removed 4 bases at V and 6 bases at J, leaving 20 bases unmatched. This CDR3 reads CASSGGRARLAGRSVNEQFF. The CDR3 DNA is TGTGCCAGCAGTGGGGGCAGAGCTAGACTAGCGGGAAGGTCGGTCAATGAGCAGTTCTTC.

The V call is TRBV7-6, the J call TRBJ1-1; D might be TRBD1 (6 bases). V gave up 1 base and J gave up 1 base, with 10 bases separating them. The CDR3 runs 15 residues. In germline, CDR1 is SGHVS, CDR2 FNYEAQ. CDR3 DNA sequence: TGTGCCAGCAGCTTAGGTGGGGGCACGAACACTGAAGCTTTCTTT. This sequence encodes CASSLGGGTNTEAFF.

J is TRBJ1-5 and V is TRBV2, with D possibly TRBD1 on 6 matching bases. Germline assignment: CDR1 SNHLY and CDR2 FYNNEI. Trimming cost V 4 bases and J 7 bases, with 11 bases left between them. This CDR3 spans 13 amino acids. CDR3 sequence: CASSAKGGQPQHF. For the CDR3, the DNA is TGTGCCAGCAGTGCAAAGGGGGGGCAGCCCCAGCATTTT.

The chain joins TRBV3-1 (or the pseudogene TRBV3-2) to TRBJ1-1, with TRBD1 as a possible D gene (5 bases). The CDR3 consists of 13 residues. The germline gives CDR1 LGHDT, CDR2 YNNKEL (reference sequence). V shed 6 bases and J shed 5 bases, with 13 bases lying between them. The CDR3 protein is CASSPGGGTEAFF. CDR3 bases: TGTGCCAGCAGTCCTGGGGGGGGGACTGAAGCTTTCTTT.

The sample holds a few counts of this clone. The chain uses TRBV7-9 and TRBJ2-2; 7 positions agree with TRBD1. The CDR3 extends over 15 amino acids. V shed 5 bases and J 7 bases; nucleotides not matched to a gene: 10. CDR1 is SEHNR, CDR2 FQNEAQ, per germline (reference sequence). CDR3 sequence: CASSEVVGGIGELFF. The CDR3 nucleotides are TGTGCCAGCAGCGAGGTGGTAGGGGGCATCGGGGAGCTGTTTTTT.

The chain uses TRBV5-1 and TRBJ1-1; 7 bases are a match to TRBD1. Germline V gene data show CDR1 as SGHRS and CDR2 as YFSETQ. The CDR3 runs 15 residues. J lost 1 base, V lost 4 bases, and 7 bases had no gene match. Here the CDR3 DNA reads TGCGCCAGCAGCGTTTCGACAGGGCCGAACACTGAAGCTTTCTTT. Translating it yields CASSVSTGPNTEAFF.

This clone was observed a handful of times. The chain is built from TRBV11-2 and TRBJ1-5; D ambiguous. Trimming shortened V by 4 bases and J by 0 bases, and 7 bases separated the two germline ends. The CDR3 consists of 14 residues. In germline, CDR1 is SGHAT, CDR2 FQNNGV. The CDR3 bases are TGTGCCAGCAGCTCAGGCCGTAGCAATCAGCCCCAGCATTTT. It translates to CASSSGRSNQPQHF.

The chain joins TRBV7-9 to TRBJ1-4, with 11 bases that match TRBD1. From germline, CDR1 is SEHNR and CDR2 FQNEAQ (reference sequence). J lost 0 bases, V lost 2 bases, and 8 bases had no gene match. CDR3 size: 19 residues. CDR3 in amino acids: CASSLLPGQGAATNEKLFF. CDR3 DNA: TGTGCCAGCAGCTTACTCCCAGGACAGGGGGCTGCAACTAATGAAAAACTGTTTTTT.